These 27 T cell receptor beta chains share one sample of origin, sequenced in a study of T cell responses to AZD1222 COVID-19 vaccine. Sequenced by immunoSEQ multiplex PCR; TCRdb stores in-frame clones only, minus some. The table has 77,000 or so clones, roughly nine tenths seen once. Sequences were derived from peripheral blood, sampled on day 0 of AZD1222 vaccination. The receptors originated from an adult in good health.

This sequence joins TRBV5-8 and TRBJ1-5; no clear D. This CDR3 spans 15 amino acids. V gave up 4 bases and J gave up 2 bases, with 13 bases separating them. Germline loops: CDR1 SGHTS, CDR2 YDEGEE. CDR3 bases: TGTGCCAGCAGCCCTACACCGGCGGGCAATCAGCCCCAGCATTTT. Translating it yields CASSPTPAGNQPQHF.

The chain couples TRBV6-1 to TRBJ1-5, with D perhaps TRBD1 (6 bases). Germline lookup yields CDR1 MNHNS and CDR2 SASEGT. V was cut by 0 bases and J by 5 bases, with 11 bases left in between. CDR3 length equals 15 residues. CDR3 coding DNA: TGTGCCAGCAGTGAAGCGGCAGGGGACTATCAGCCCCAGCATTTT. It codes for CASSEAAGDYQPQHF.

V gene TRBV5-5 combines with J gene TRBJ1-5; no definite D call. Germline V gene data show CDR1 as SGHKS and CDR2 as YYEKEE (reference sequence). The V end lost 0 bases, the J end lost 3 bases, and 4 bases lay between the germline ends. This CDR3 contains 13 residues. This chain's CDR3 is CASSLDSNQPQHF. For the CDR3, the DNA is TGTGCCAGCAGCTTGGATTCCAATCAGCCCCAGCATTTT.

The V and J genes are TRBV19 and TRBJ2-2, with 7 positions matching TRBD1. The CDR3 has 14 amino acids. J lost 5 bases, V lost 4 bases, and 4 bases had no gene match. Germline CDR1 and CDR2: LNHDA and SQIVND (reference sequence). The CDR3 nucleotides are TGTGCCAGTAGTAGGGACAGAGCTACCGGGGAGCTGTTTTTT. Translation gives CASSRDRATGELFF.

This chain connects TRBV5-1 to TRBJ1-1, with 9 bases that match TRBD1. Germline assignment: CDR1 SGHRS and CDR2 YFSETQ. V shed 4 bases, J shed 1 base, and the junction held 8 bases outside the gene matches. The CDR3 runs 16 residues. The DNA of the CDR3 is TGCGCCAGCAGCGTACAGGGGGCGCAGAAGAACACTGAAGCTTTCTTT. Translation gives CASSVQGAQKNTEAFF. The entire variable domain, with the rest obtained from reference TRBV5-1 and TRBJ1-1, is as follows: KAGVTQTPRYLIKTRGQQVTLSCSPISGHRSVSWYQQTPGQGLQFLFEYFSETQRNKGNFPGRFSGRQFSNSRSEMNVSTLELGDSALYLCASSVQGAQKNTEAFFGQGTRLTVV.

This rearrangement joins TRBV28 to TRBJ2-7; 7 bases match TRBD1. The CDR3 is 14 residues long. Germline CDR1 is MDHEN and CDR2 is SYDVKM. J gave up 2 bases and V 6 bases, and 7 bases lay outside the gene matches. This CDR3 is CASSPVRGTYEQYF. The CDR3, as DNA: TGTGCCAGCAGCCCTGTCAGGGGGACCTACGAGCAGTACTTC.

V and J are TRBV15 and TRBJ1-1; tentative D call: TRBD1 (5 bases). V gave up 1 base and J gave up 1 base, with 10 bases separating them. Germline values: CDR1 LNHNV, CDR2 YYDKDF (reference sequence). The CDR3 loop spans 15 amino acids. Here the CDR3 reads CATSRAGTGNTEAFF. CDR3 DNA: TGTGCCACCAGCAGAGCAGGGACGGGGAACACTGAAGCTTTCTTT.

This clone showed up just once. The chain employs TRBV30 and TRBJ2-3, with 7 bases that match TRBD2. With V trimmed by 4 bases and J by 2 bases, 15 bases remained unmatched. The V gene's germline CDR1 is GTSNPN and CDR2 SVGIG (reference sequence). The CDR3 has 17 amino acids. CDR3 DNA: TGTGCCTGGATTGAGACTAGCAGAAAAATTTACACAGATACGCAGTATTTT. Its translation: CAWIETSRKIYTDTQYF.

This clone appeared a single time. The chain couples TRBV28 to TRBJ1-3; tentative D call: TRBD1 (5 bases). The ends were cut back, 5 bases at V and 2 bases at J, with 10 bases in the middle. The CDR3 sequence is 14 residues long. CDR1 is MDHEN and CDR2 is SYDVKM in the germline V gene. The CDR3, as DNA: TGTGCCAGCAGTGCCAGGGTTGCTGGAAACACCATATATTTT. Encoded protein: CASSARVAGNTIYF.

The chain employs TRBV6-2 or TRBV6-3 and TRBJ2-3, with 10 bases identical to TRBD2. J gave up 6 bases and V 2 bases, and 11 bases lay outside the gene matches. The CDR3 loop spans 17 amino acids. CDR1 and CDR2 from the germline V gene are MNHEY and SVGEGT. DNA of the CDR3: TGTGCCAGCAGTTACAGGCTAGCGGGAGACTCCAGGGATACGCAGTATTTT. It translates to CASSYRLAGDSRDTQYF.

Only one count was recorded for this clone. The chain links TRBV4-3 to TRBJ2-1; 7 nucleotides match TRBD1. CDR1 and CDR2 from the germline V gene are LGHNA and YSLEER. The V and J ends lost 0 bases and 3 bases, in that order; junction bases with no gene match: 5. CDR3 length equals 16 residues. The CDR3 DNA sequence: TGCGCCAGCAGCCAAGACAGGTACAGGGGCTACAATGAGCAGTTCTTC. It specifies CASSQDRYRGYNEQFF.

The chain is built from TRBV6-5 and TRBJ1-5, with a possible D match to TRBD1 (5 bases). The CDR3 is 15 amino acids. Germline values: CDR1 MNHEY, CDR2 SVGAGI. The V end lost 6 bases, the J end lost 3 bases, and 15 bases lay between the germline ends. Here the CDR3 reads CASRDTPGPNQPQHF. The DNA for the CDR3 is TGTGCCAGCAGGGACACCCCCGGGCCCAATCAGCCCCAGCATTTT.

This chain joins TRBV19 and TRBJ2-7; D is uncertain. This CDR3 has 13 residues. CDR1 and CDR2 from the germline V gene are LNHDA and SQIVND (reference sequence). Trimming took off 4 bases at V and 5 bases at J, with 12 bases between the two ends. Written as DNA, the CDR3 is TGTGCCAGTAGTACGGATTTTAGAGACGAGCAGTACTTC. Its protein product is CASSTDFRDEQYF.

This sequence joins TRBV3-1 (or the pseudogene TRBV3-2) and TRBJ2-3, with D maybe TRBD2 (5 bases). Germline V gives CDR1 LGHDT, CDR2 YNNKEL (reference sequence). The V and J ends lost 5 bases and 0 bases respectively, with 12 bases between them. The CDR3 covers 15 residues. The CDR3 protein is CASSGEGPSTDTQYF. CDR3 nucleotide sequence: TGTGCCAGCAGCGGAGAGGGCCCGAGCACAGATACGCAGTATTTT.

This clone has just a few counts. The CDR3: CASRMGANYGYTF. CDR3 DNA sequence: TGTGCCAGCAGGATGGGAGCTAACTATGGCTACACCTTC. V and J are TRBV7-9 and TRBJ1-2; no firm D call. The ends were cut back, 6 bases at V and 0 bases at J, with 8 bases in the middle. The CDR3 has 13 amino acids. Germline CDR1 is SEHNR and CDR2 is FQNEAQ (reference sequence). Full variable domain (missing parts from reference TRBV7-9 and TRBJ1-2): DTGVSQNPRHKITKRGQNVTFRCDPISEHNRLYWYRQTLGQGPEFLTYFQNEAQLEKSRLLSDRFSAERPKGSFSTLEIQRTEQGDSAMYLCASRMGANYGYTFGSGTRLTVV.

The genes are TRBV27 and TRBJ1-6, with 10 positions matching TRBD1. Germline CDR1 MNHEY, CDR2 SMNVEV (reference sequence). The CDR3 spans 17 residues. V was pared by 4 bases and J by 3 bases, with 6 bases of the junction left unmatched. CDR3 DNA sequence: TGTGCCAGCAGTTCCCCCCGGGACAGGGGCTATAATTCACCCCTCCACTTT. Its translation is CASSSPRDRGYNSPLHF.

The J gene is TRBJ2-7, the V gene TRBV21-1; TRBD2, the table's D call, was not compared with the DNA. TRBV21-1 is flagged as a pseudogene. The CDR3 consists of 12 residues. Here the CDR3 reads CASRSGEYEQYF. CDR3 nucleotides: TGTGCCAGCAGGTCTGGAGAGTACGAGCAGTACTTC.

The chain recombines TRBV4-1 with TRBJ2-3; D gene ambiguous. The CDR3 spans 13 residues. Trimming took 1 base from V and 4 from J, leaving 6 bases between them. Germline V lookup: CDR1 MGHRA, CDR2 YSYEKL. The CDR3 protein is CASSQGLSDTQYF. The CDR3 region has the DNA TGCGCCAGCAGCCAAGGGCTTTCAGATACGCAGTATTTT.

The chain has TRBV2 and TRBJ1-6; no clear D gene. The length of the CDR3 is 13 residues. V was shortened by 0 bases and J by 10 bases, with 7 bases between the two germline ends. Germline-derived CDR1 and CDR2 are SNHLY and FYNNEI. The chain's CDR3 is CASSEAPVSPLHF. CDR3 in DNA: TGTGCCAGCAGTGAAGCGCCCGTCTCACCCCTCCACTTT.

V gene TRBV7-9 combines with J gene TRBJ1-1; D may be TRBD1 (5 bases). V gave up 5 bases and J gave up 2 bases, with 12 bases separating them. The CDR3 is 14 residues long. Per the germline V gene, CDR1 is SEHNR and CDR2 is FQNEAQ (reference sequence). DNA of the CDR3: TGTGCCAGCAGCCCGGGGCAAACCAACACTGAAGCTTTCTTT. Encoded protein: CASSPGQTNTEAFF.

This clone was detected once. As DNA, the CDR3 is TGTGCCAGCAGTTCAGGGCGCTCCTACGAGCAGTACTTC. Its protein is CASSSGRSYEQYF. This sequence joins TRBV28 and TRBJ2-7; D possibly corresponds to TRBD1 (5 bases). The CDR3 runs 13 residues. CDR1 and CDR2 from the germline V gene are MDHEN and SYDVKM. The V and J ends lost 4 bases and 0 bases respectively, with 7 bases between them.

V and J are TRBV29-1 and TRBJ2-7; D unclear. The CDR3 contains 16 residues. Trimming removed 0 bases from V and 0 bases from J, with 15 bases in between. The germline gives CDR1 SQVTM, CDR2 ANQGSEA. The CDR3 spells CSVEERSWGRSYEQYF. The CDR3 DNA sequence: TGCAGCGTTGAAGAAAGGAGTTGGGGTCGCTCCTACGAGCAGTACTTC.

This CDR3 reads CASSLGVGRGPDTQYF. Written as DNA, the CDR3 is TGTGCCAGCAGCTTAGGTGTCGGGAGGGGGCCAGATACGCAGTATTTT. The rearrangement uses TRBV7-6 and TRBJ2-3, with a tentative D call TRBD2 (8 bases). Germline V gives CDR1 SGHVS, CDR2 FNYEAQ. Trimming shortened V by 1 base and J by 4 bases, and 15 bases separated the two germline ends. The CDR3 extends over 16 amino acids.

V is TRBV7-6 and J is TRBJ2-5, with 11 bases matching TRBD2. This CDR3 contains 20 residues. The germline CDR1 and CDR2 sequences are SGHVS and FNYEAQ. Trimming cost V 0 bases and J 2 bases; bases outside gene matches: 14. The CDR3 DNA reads TGTGCCAGCAGCTTAGCCCCCGGGACTAGCGGCCGCCGGGGTCAAGAGACCCAGTACTTC. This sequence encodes CASSLAPGTSGRRGQETQYF.

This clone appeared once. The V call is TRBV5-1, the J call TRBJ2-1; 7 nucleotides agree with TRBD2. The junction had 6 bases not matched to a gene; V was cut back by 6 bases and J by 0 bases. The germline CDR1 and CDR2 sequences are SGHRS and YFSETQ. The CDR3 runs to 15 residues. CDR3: CASNTGDYSYNEQFF. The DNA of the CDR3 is TGCGCCAGCAACACCGGGGACTACTCCTACAATGAGCAGTTCTTC.

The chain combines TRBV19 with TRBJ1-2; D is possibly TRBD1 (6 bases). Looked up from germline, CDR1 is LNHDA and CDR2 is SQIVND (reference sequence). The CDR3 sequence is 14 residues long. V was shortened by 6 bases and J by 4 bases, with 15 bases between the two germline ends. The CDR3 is CASSYYRDTYGYTF. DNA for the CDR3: TGTGCCAGTAGCTACTACCGGGACACCTATGGCTACACCTTC.

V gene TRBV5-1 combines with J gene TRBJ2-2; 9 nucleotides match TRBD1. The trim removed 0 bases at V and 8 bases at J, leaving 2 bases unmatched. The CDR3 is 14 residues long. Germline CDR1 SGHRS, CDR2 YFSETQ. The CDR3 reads CASSLDRGQGELFF. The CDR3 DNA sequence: TGCGCCAGCAGCTTGGACAGGGGGCAGGGGGAGCTGTTTTTT. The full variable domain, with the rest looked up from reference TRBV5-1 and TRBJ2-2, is KAGVTQTPRYLIKTRGQQVTLSCSPISGHRSVSWYQQTPGQGLQFLFEYFSETQRNKGNFPGRFSGRQFSNSRSEMNVSTLELGDSALYLCASSLDRGQGELFFGEGSRLTVL.